This is a list of T cell receptor beta chains from one sample in a study of T cells in Graves' hyperthyroidism and ophthalmopathy. TCRdb processed the multiplex PCR reads anew with MiXCR; each CDR3 protein has one entry. Of fewer than 750,000 distinct CDR3 sequences detected, about 15% appear once; the ten largest clones hold about 12%. The sequenced sample consisted of blood. These TCRs come from a woman between 45 and 60 years old with Graves' ophthalmopathy. Each CDR3 is given with its conserved first and last residue. Some rows have no size entry. The others give once, few or many, or a class for an expanded clone.

clone size	V gene	J gene	CDR3 protein
few	TRBV15	TRBJ2-5	CATSRGEGREGQKTQYF
.	TRBV6-1	TRBJ2-4	CASMGMYGVAKNIQYF
many	TRBV29-1	TRBJ1-1	CSVEEGLGTEAFF
many	TRBV6-1	TRBJ2-7	CASSESARREGYEQYF
few	TRBV6-2/TRBV6-3	TRBJ1-5	CASTLSPGQGKGNQPQHF
.	TRBV12-3/TRBV12-4	TRBJ2-5	CASSLWETSKPKETQYF
.	TRBV19	TRBJ2-1	CASQGLAGGSPNEQFF
many	TRBV20-1	TRBJ2-1	CSAAPLTVNYNEQFF
many	TRBV6-5	TRBJ2-7	CASSYEEGRSSYEQYF
many	TRBV11-2	TRBJ2-7	CASSSIHWEQYF
many	TRBV20-1	TRBJ2-7	CSAARDPQYEQYF
few	TRBV5-1	TRBJ2-7	CASSLGTSGIFNEQYF
.	TRBV6-5	TRBJ2-6	CASSYRGQGAYGANVLTF
many	TRBV28	TRBJ2-7	CASSFLPSGTSHYEQYF
many	TRBV6-2/TRBV6-3	TRBJ1-1	CASSYLGAEFEAFF
.	TRBV20-1	TRBJ1-1	CSASGLNTEAFF
.	TRBV7-3	TRBJ2-3	CASSNYRDTDTQYF
many	TRBV6-1	TRBJ2-1	CASSSSRVEQFF
many	TRBV7-8	TRBJ2-2	CASSLAFFPPGELFF
many	TRBV6-1	TRBJ2-7	CASSRGQGREQYF
.	TRBV5-1	TRBJ2-5	CASSPRITSGRGETQYF
many	TRBV2	TRBJ2-1	CASMRREIMNEQFF
few	TRBV29-1	TRBJ2-7	CSVYDRPGSYEQYF
.	TRBV5-1	TRBJ2-7	CASSSNGTAEQYF
many	TRBV10-2	TRBJ2-1	CASRNLANNEQFF
many	TRBV12-3/TRBV12-4	TRBJ2-1	CASRFRLAGDHLISYNEQFF
many	TRBV4-1	TRBJ2-3	CASSHTLAGGGGGTDTQYF
few	TRBV25-1	TRBJ1-1	CASSESPGAGAFF
.	TRBV24-1	TRBJ2-5	CATSDLRQGGETQYF
.	TRBV7-9	TRBJ1-6	CASSASTGQGATPLHF
.	TRBV6-2/TRBV6-3	TRBJ2-7	CASGATYEQYF
.	TRBV29-1	TRBJ2-3	CSVLGSVTDTQYF
many	TRBV24-1	TRBJ2-2	CATGTGWNTGELFF
many	TRBV20-1	TRBJ2-5	CSARLAGQTQYF
.	TRBV29-1	TRBJ2-7	CSVLLGTLYYEQYF
few	TRBV5-1	TRBJ2-7	CASSYSGQGQYEQYF
few	TRBV28	TRBJ2-5	CASSFEGEGWETQYF
many	TRBV7-9	TRBJ1-4	CASSLGGQPNEKLFF
.	TRBV12-3/TRBV12-4	TRBJ2-7	CASSSSTSGRVGYF
many	TRBV7-3	TRBJ2-3	CASSSQSTDTQYF
many	TRBV6-1	TRBJ2-1	CASSSTREPYNEQFF
many	TRBV20-1	TRBJ2-5	CSASLSAGMQETQYF
many	TRBV2	TRBJ1-5	CASSERGDSNQPQHF